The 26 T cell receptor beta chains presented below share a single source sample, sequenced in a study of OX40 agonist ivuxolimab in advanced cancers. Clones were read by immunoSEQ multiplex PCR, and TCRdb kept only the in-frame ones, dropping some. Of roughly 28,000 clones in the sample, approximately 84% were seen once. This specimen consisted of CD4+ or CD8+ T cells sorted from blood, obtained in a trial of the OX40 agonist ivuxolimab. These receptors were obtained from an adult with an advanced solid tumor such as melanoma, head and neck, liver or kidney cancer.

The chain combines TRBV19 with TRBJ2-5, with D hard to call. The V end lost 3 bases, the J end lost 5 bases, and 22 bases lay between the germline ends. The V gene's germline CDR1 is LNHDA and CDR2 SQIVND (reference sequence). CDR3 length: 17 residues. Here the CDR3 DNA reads TGTGCCAGTAGTATGGTAAAGCTTAGGGATTTGGGGGAGACCCAGTACTTC. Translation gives CASSMVKLRDLGETQYF.

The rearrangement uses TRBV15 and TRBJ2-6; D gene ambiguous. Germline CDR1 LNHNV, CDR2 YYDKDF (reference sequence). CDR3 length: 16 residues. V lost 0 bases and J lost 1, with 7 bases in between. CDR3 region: CATSRDRPSGANVLTF. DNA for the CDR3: TGTGCCACCAGCAGAGATCGTCCTTCTGGGGCCAACGTCCTGACTTTC.

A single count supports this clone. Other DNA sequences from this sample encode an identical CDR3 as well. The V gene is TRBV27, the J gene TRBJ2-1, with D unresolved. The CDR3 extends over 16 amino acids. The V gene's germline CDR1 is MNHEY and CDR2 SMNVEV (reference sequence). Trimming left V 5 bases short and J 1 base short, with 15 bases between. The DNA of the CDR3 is TGTGCCAGCAGTCCGTCCCCTCAGAGTTCCTACAATGAGCAGTTCTTC. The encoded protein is CASSPSPQSSYNEQFF.

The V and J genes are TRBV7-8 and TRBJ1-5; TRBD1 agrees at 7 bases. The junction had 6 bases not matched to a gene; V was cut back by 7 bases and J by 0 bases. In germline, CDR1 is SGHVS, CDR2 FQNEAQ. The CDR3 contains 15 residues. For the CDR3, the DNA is TGTGCCAGCAACACAGGGGCCTATAGCAATCAGCCCCAGCATTTT. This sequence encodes CASNTGAYSNQPQHF.

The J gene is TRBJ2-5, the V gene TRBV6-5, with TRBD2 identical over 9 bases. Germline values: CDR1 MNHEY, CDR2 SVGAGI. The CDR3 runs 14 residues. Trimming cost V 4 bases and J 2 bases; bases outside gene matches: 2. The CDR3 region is CASSSTSGQETQYF. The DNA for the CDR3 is TGTGCCAGCAGTTCGACTAGCGGTCAAGAGACCCAGTACTTC.

CDR3 loop: CASSSGAGNEQFF. The CDR3 region has the DNA TGTGCCAGTAGCTCGGGGGCAGGCAATGAGCAGTTCTTC. The J gene is TRBJ2-1, the V gene TRBV19; tentatively, D is TRBD1 or TRBD2 (6 bases each). The length of the CDR3 is 13 residues. Germline V CDR1 and CDR2: LNHDA, SQIVND (reference sequence). V was clipped by 6 bases and J by 6 bases, with 12 bases between them.

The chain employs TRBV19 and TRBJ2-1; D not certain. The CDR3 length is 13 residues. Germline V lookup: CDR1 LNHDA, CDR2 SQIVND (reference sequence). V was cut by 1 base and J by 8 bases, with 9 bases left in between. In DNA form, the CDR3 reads TGTGCCAGTAGTATAGGCTCCGCACATGAGCAGTTCTTC. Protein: CASSIGSAHEQFF.

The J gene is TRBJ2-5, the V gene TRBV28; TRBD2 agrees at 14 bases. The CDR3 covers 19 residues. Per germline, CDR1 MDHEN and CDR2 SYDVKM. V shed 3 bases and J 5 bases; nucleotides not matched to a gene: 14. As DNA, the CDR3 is TGTGCCAGCAGTTTTACCGCCGGGACTAGCGGGAGTGTGTGGGAGACCCAGTACTTC. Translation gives CASSFTAGTSGSVWETQYF.

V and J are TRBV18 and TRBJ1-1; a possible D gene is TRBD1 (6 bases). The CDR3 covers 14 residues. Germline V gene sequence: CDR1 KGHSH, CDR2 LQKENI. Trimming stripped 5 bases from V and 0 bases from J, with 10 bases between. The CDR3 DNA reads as TGTGCCAGCTCAGAACAGGGCTTGAACACTGAAGCTTTCTTT. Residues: CASSEQGLNTEAFF.

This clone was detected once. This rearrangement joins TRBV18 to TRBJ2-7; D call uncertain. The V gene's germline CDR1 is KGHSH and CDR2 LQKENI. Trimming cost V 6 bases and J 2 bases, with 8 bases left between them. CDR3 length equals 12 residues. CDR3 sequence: CASSLSAYEQYF. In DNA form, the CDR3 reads TGTGCCAGCTCCCTGTCCGCCTACGAGCAGTACTTC.

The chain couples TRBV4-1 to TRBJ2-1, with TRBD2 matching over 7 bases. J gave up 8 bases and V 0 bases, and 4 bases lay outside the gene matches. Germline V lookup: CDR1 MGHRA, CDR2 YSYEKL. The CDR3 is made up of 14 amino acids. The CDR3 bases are TGCGCCAGCAGCCAAGATCCGGCGGGAGATGAGCAGTTCTTC. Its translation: CASSQDPAGDEQFF.

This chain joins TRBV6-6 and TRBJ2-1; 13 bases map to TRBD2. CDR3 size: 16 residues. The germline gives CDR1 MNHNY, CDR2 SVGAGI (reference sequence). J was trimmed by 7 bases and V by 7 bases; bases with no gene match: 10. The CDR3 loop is CASTILAGGPANEQFF. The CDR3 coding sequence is TGTGCCAGCACCATACTAGCGGGAGGGCCGGCGAATGAGCAGTTCTTC.

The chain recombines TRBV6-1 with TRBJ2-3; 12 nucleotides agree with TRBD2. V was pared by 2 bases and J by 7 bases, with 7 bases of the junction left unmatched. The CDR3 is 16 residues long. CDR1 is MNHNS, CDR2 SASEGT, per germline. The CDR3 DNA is TGTGCCAGCAGTGAATTCGGACTAGCGGGATTCTATACGCAGTATTTT. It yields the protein CASSEFGLAGFYTQYF.

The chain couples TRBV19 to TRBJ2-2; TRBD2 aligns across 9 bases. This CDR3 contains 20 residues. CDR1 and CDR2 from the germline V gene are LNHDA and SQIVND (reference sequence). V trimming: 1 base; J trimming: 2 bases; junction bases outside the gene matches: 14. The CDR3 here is CASSIGRREGPLLNTGELFF. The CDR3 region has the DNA TGTGCCAGTAGTATAGGAAGGCGGGAGGGCCCCCTTTTAAACACCGGGGAGCTGTTTTTT.

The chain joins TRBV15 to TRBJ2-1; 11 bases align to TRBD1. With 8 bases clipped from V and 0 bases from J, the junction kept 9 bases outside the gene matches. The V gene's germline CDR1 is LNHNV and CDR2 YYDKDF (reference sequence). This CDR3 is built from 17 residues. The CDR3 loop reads CATSGTGGWSSYNEQFF. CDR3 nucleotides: TGTGCCACCTCCGGGACAGGGGGTTGGAGCTCCTACAATGAGCAGTTCTTC.

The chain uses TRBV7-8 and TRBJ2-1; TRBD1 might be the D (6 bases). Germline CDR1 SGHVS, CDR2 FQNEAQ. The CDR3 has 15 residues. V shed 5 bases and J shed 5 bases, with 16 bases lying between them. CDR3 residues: CASSLSPTGHNEQFF. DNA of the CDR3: TGTGCCAGCAGCCTCTCCCCGACAGGTCACAATGAGCAGTTCTTC.

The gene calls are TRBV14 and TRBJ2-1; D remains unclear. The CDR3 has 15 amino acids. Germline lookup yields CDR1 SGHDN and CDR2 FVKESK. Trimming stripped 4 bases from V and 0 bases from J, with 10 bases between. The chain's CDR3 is CASSPLGGSYNEQFF. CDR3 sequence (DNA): TGTGCCAGCAGCCCCCTCGGTGGCTCCTACAATGAGCAGTTCTTC.

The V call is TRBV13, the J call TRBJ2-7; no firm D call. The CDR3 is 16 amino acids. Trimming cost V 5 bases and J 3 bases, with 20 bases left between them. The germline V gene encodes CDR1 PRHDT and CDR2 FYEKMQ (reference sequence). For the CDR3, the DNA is TGTGCCAGCAGCCCAGCCACCGGACGGGCCTACTACGAGCAGTACTTC. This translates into CASSPATGRAYYEQYF.

The CDR3 loop is CASSLYGSSGYEQYF. DNA of the CDR3: TGTGCCAGCAGCTTATATGGGTCTAGCGGATACGAGCAGTACTTC. The rearrangement joins TRBV11-2 to TRBJ2-7; 7 bases fit TRBD2. The ends lost 2 bases at V and 4 bases at J; junction bases unmatched: 8. Germline V gene lookup returns CDR1 SGHAT and CDR2 FQNNGV. CDR3 length: 15 amino acids.

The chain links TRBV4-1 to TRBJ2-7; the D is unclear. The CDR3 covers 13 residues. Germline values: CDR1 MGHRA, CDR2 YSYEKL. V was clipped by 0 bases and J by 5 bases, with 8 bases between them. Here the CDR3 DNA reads TGCGCCAGCAGCCAAGAGGGTAGGGACGAGCAGTACTTC. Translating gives CASSQEGRDEQYF.

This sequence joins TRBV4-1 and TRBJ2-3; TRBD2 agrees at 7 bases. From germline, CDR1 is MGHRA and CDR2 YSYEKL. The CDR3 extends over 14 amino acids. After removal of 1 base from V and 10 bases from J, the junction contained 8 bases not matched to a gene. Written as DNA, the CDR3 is TGCGCCAGCAGCCAAGGGTACCTGGGGAGGGCGCAGTATTTT. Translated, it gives CASSQGYLGRAQYF.

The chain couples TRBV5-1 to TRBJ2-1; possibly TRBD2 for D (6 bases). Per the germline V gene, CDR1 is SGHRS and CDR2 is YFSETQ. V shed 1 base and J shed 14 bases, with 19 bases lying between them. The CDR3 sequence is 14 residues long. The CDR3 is CASSLRDSWAWKFF. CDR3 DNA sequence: TGCGCCAGCAGCTTGCGGGACTCGTGGGCCTGGAAGTTCTTC.

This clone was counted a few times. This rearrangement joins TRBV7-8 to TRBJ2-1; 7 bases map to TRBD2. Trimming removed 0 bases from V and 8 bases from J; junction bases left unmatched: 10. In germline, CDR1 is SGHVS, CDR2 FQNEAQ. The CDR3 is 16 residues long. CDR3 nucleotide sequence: TGTGCCAGCAGCTTAGCGCTGCGGGAGTTCCCCCATGAGCAGTTCTTC. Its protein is CASSLALREFPHEQFF.

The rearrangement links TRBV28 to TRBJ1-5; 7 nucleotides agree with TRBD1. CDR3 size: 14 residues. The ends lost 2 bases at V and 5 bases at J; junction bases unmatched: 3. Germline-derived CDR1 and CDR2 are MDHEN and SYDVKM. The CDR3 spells CASSLRQGHQPQHF. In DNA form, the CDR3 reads TGTGCCAGCAGTTTAAGACAGGGCCATCAGCCCCAGCATTTT.

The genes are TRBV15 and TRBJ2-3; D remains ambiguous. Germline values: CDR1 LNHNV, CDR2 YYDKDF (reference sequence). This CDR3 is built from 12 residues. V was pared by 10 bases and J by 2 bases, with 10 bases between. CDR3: CASAHDTDTQYF. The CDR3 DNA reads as TGTGCCAGCGCCCACGACACAGATACGCAGTATTTT.

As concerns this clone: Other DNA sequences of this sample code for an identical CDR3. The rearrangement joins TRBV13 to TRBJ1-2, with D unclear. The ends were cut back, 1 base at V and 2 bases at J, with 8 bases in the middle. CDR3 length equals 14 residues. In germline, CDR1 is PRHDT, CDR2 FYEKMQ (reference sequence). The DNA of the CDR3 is TGTGCCAGCAGCTTAGATCGGGGAAACTATGGCTACACCTTC. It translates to CASSLDRGNYGYTF. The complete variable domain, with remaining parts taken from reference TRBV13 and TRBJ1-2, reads AAGVIQSPRHLIKEKRETATLKCYPIPRHDTVYWYQQGPGQDPQFLISFYEKMQSDKGSIPDRFSAQQFSDYHSELNMSSLELGDSALYFCASSLDRGNYGYTFGSGTRLTVV.